The clone carrying this T cell receptor beta chain appeared a few times. The antigen is undetermined. This specimen comes from a study of T cell responses to AZD1222 COVID-19 vaccine. Study results and limitations: Seropositive AZD1222 recipients at baseline numbered only five to seven. Females outnumbered males among donors, who were mostly white British; clonal diversity was possibly underestimated.

The CDR3 is 13 amino acids. The germline gives CDR1 SEHNR, CDR2 FQNEAQ (reference sequence). Trimming removed 6 bases at V and 6 bases at J, with 14 bases between. Assay used: immunoSEQ multiplex PCR; TCRdb lists only in-frame clones, some missing. Of 150,000 to 200,000 clones detected, around 92% appear once; the ten largest clones hold about 10%. The sequence was obtained from an adult in good health. The sample was peripheral blood, taken on day 0 of AZD1222 vaccination. V and J are TRBV7-9 and TRBJ1-1; D ambiguous. The CDR3 spells CASSPPDIPEAFF. DNA for the CDR3: TGTGCCAGCAGTCCGCCCGATATCCCTGAAGCTTTCTTT.